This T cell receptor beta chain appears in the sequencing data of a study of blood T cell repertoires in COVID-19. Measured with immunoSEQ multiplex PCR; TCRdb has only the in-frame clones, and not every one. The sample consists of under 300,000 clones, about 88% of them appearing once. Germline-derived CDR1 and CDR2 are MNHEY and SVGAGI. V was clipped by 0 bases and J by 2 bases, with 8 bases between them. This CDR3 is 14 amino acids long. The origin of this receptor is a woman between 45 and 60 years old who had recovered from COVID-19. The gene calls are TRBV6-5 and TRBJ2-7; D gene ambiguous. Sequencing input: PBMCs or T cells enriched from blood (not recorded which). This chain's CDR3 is CASSYSRFPYEQYF. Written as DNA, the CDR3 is TGTGCCAGCAGTTACTCGAGGTTCCCCTACGAGCAGTACTTC.